The 2 T cell receptor beta chains presented below share a single source sample, sequenced in a study of blood T cell repertoires in COVID-19. Assay used: immunoSEQ multiplex PCR; TCRdb lists only in-frame clones, some missing. The repertoire consists of under 50,000 clones, with roughly 80% occurring once and the leading ten covering 7.3%. Sequences were obtained from peripheral blood. These receptors were taken from a man aged 40-49 years with acute or convalescent COVID-19.

V usage is TRBV6-5 and J usage is TRBJ2-2; tentative D call: TRBD1 (6 bases). V was pared by 8 bases and J by 0 bases, with 13 bases between. The CDR3 covers 15 residues. From germline, CDR1 is MNHEY and CDR2 SVGAGI. CDR3 region: CASGRQASNTGELFF. For the CDR3, the DNA is TGTGCCAGCGGGCGACAGGCGTCGAACACCGGGGAGCTGTTTTTT.

This sequence joins TRBV9 and TRBJ1-3; TRBD1 matches at 7 bases. Germline CDR1 reads SGDLS; CDR2 reads YYNGEE. With 5 bases clipped from V and 4 bases from J, the junction kept 9 bases outside the gene matches. The CDR3 extends over 15 amino acids. The CDR3 spells CASSRDRPLGNTIYF. In DNA, the CDR3 is TGTGCCAGCAGTCGGGACAGACCTTTGGGAAACACCATATATTTT.